A single sample gave rise to the 21 T cell receptor beta chains below, sequenced in a study of CD8 T cells in ankylosing spondylitis. Study results and limitations: A TCR beta motif made of about eight highly homologous variants seemed typical of ankylosing spondylitis blood.

These receptors are not linked to any known antigen. TCRdb independently ran MiXCR on the 5' RACE reads; one entry per CDR3 protein. The sample consists of about 540,000 distinct CDR3 sequences, over 9.5% of them appearing once. The sample was blood, either unsorted or a sorted T cell fraction (not recorded which). These receptors were obtained from a male donor with ankylosing spondylitis.

The sample holds many counts of this clonotype. The genes are TRBV7-2 and TRBJ2-5, with D possibly being TRBD1 (6 bases). Trimming removed 8 bases at V and 1 base at J, with 14 bases between. This CDR3 comprises 14 residues. From germline, CDR1 is SGHTA and CDR2 FQGNSA. The CDR3 DNA reads TGTGCCAGCGCTACTGGGGGCAGCCAAGAGACCCAGTACTTC. It specifies CASATGGSQETQYF.

This clonotype was detected a few times. The rearrangement uses TRBV5-1 and TRBJ2-2, with TRBD2 matching over 13 bases. This CDR3 has 16 amino acids. After removal of 4 bases from V and 4 bases from J, the junction contained 4 bases not matched to a gene. Germline V CDR1 and CDR2: SGHRS, YFSETQ. The CDR3 sequence: CASSRTSGSTTGELFF. In nucleotides, the CDR3 is TGCGCCAGCAGCCGGACTAGCGGGAGTACCACCGGGGAGCTGTTTTTT.

To note about this clonotype: The junction differs from germline at one of its ends, possibly a read error. The rearrangement uses TRBV5-1 and TRBJ2-3; D tentatively fits TRBD1 or TRBD2 (6 bases each). The CDR3 has 16 amino acids. CDR1 SGHRS and CDR2 YFSETQ come from the germline V gene. The CDR3 DNA reads as TGCGTCAGCAGCTTGGGCCCGGGGGCCAGCACAGATACGCAGTATTTT. Translation gives CVSSLGPGASTDTQYF. Filled out from reference TRBV5-1 and TRBJ2-3, the complete variable domain reads KAGVTQTPRYLIKTRGQQVTLSCSPISGHRSVSWYQQTPGQGLQFLFEYFSETQRNKGNFPGRFSGRQFSNSRSEMNVSTLELGDSALYLCVSSLGPGASTDTQYFGPGTRLTVL.

A few counts support this clonotype. The V call is TRBV2, the J call TRBJ2-1, with a weak D call TRBD1 (6 bases). This CDR3 comprises 19 residues. The germline V gene encodes CDR1 SNHLY and CDR2 FYNNEI. V was cut by 6 bases and J by 4 bases, with 28 bases left in between. CDR3 nucleotide sequence: TGTGCCAGCAGGACACCGGCTTTGAAAACAGGGCCCCTATACAATGAGCAGTTCTTC. This codes for CASRTPALKTGPLYNEQFF.

Ten or more counts support this clonotype. V usage is TRBV27 and J usage is TRBJ2-1, with D perhaps TRBD2 (7 bases). CDR3 length: 16 amino acids. Per germline, CDR1 MNHEY and CDR2 SMNVEV (reference sequence). V shed 5 bases and J shed 5 bases, with 19 bases lying between them. The CDR3 loop reads CASSSRPGGANNEQFF. CDR3 coding DNA: TGTGCCAGCAGTAGCCGGCCGGGGGGCGCAAACAATGAGCAGTTCTTC.

The chain combines TRBV7-6 with TRBJ1-1; no definite D call. The length of the CDR3 is 14 residues. V lost 4 bases to trimming and J lost 4 bases, with 13 bases between them. Per germline, CDR1 SGHVS and CDR2 FNYEAQ. The CDR3 protein is CASSYTSGGTEAFF. CDR3 nucleotides: TGTGCCAGCAGCTACACTTCTGGTGGCACTGAAGCTTTCTTT.

This clonotype was counted a few times. This chain joins TRBV12-5 and TRBJ1-1; D gene uncertain. The CDR3 loop spans 13 amino acids. Germline lookup yields CDR1 LGHNT and CDR2 FRNRAP. V lost 1 base, J lost 4 bases, and 7 bases lay in between. The CDR3 DNA reads as TGTGCTAGTGGTTTGGAACCCGGCACTGAAGCTTTCTTT. Translating it yields CASGLEPGTEAFF.

This clonotype was seen only a few times. The gene calls are TRBV20-1 and TRBJ2-3, with 8 bases fitting TRBD2. The CDR3 runs 16 residues. Trimming cost V 6 bases and J 5 bases; bases outside gene matches: 16. CDR1 and CDR2 from the germline V gene are DFQATT and SNEGSKA (reference sequence). CDR3 DNA sequence: TGCAGTGCCCCCGGCGAGGGTAGCGGGATTGTAGATACGCAGTATTTT. Its protein is CSAPGEGSGIVDTQYF.

This sequence joins TRBV20-1 and TRBJ2-1; maybe TRBD1 (7 bases). Germline V lookup: CDR1 DFQATT, CDR2 SNEGSKA (reference sequence). V was trimmed by 2 bases and J by 6 bases, leaving 35 bases between them. There are 21 residues in the CDR3. The CDR3 region is CSARPLLQGTALTRDFNEQFF. CDR3 nucleotide sequence: TGCAGTGCTAGACCCCTACTTCAGGGGACAGCCTTAACCCGGGACTTCAATGAGCAGTTCTTC.

The rearrangement joins TRBV20-1 to TRBJ2-7; a possible D gene is TRBD2 (6 bases). Germline V gene lookup returns CDR1 DFQATT and CDR2 SNEGSKA (reference sequence). The CDR3 extends over 14 amino acids. V was pared by 2 bases and J by 3 bases, with 14 bases between. CDR3: CSARPSGLHYEQYF. As DNA, the CDR3 is TGCAGTGCTAGACCCAGCGGGCTTCACTACGAGCAGTACTTC.

The chain links TRBV7-9 to TRBJ2-7; D gene uncertain. The germline gives CDR1 SEHNR, CDR2 FQNEAQ (reference sequence). The CDR3 spans 14 residues. V gave up 5 bases and J gave up 2 bases, with 13 bases separating them. This CDR3 reads CASSPSTSPYEQYF. CDR3 DNA sequence: TGTGCCAGCAGCCCGTCGACCAGCCCCTACGAGCAGTACTTC. Using reference TRBV7-9 and TRBJ2-7 for the parts outside the CDR3, the full variable domain is DTGVSQNPRHKITKRGQNVTFRCDPISEHNRLYWYRQTLGQGPEFLTYFQNEAQLEKSRLLSDRFSAERPKGSFSTLEIQRTEQGDSAMYLCASSPSTSPYEQYFGPGTRLTVT.

This clonotype appeared a single time. The rearrangement uses TRBV18 and TRBJ2-1; 12 nucleotides align to TRBD2. The CDR3 is 19 residues long. The J segment lost 0 bases and the V segment lost 4 bases, leaving 10 bases of the junction unmatched. The germline V gene encodes CDR1 KGHSH and CDR2 LQKENI. CDR3 sequence: CASSRGLAGTGSSYNEQFF. The CDR3 DNA follows: TGTGCCAGCTCACGTGGACTAGCGGGGACGGGGAGCTCCTACAATGAGCAGTTCTTC.

This clonotype occurred a few times. The gene calls are TRBV24-1 and TRBJ2-5; TRBD1 matches 10 bases. The CDR3 extends over 15 amino acids. CDR1 KGHDR and CDR2 SFDVKD come from the germline V gene. With 6 bases clipped from V and 4 bases from J, the junction kept 7 bases outside the gene matches. The CDR3 sequence: CATSPSRDRGETQYF. In DNA form, the CDR3 reads TGTGCCACCAGTCCCTCCCGGGACAGGGGAGAGACCCAGTACTTC.

Only a few counts were recorded for this clonotype. The chain employs TRBV2 and TRBJ2-2, with D possibly being TRBD2 (6 bases). CDR3 length equals 13 residues. Trimming took 11 bases from V and 4 from J, leaving 14 bases between them. Germline V gene data show CDR1 as SNHLY and CDR2 as FYNNEI. CDR3 residues: CASGRDFTGELFF. In nucleotides, the CDR3 is TGTGCCTCCGGAAGGGACTTCACCGGGGAGCTGTTTTTT.

The V gene is TRBV2, the J gene TRBJ1-5; possible D gene TRBD1, 5 bases. From germline, CDR1 is SNHLY and CDR2 FYNNEI. V was cut by 6 bases and J by 6 bases, with 15 bases left in between. The CDR3 is 14 amino acids. This CDR3 is CASRGPAVGQPQHF. CDR3 coding DNA: TGTGCCAGCAGGGGACCCGCGGTGGGTCAGCCCCAGCATTTT. Looking up the rest from reference TRBV2 and TRBJ1-5 gives the full variable domain: EPEVTQTPSHQVTQMGQEVILRCVPISNHLYFYWYRQILGQKVEFLVSFYNNEISEKSEIFDDQFSVERPDGSNFTLKIRSTKLEDSAMYFCASRGPAVGQPQHFGDGTRLSIL.

This clonotype was seen at least ten times. This chain connects TRBV7-2 to TRBJ2-3; D gene unclear. The CDR3 runs to 16 residues. Trimming took off 5 bases at V and 0 bases at J, with 15 bases between the two ends. CDR1 is SGHTA, CDR2 FQGNSA, per germline. CDR3 in DNA: TGTGCCAGCAGCCCTACCGAGATAACTAGCACAGATACGCAGTATTTT. Translation: CASSPTEITSTDTQYF. Supplemented by reference TRBV7-2 and TRBJ2-3, the full variable domain reads GAGVSQSPSNKVTEKGKDVELRCDPISGHTALYWYRQSLGQGLEFLIYFQGNSAPDKSGLPSDRFSAERTGGSVSTLTIQRTQQEDSAVYLCASSPTEITSTDTQYFGPGTRLTVL.

This clonotype was observed at least ten times. The gene calls are TRBV5-1 and TRBJ1-6; D is unclear. This CDR3 is 16 amino acids long. Germline V gene data show CDR1 as SGHRS and CDR2 as YFSETQ. V lost 1 base and J lost 2, with 10 bases in between. The DNA of the CDR3 is TGCGCCAGCAGCTTGACCGGTTCGACCTATAATTCACCCCTCCACTTT. Translated: CASSLTGSTYNSPLHF.

This clonotype showed up just a few times. The V gene is TRBV5-1, the J gene TRBJ1-4; no clear D gene. The CDR3 length is 14 residues. Per germline, CDR1 SGHRS and CDR2 YFSETQ. V gave up 1 base and J gave up 7 bases, with 11 bases separating them. In nucleotides, the CDR3 is TGCGCCAGCAGCTTGAACGGCGGAATTGAAAAACTGTTTTTT. This encodes CASSLNGGIEKLFF.

V gene TRBV12-3 or TRBV12-4 combines with J gene TRBJ2-3; 7 bases fit TRBD1. V was clipped by 4 bases and J by 4 bases; unmatched bases: 8. The CDR3 covers 15 residues. For the CDR3, the DNA is TGTGCCAGCAGTTCCGATCGTACAGGGGCAGATACGCAGTATTTT. Its translation is CASSSDRTGADTQYF.

Comment on this clonotype: No conserved phenylalanine or tryptophan is present at the end of the CDR3, so a read error is the likely explanation. The chain combines TRBV7-9 with TRBJ2-1; D remains unclear. Between the trimmed V and J ends, which lost 1 base and 10 bases, there was a span of 5 bases. The CDR3 is made up of 11 amino acids. CDR1 and CDR2 from the germline V gene are SEHNR and FQNEAQ (reference sequence). CDR3 region: CASSLGSEQFL. The CDR3 nucleotides are TGTGCCAGCAGCTTAGGAAGCGAGCAGTTCTTA.

This clonotype was observed a handful of times. The chain is built from TRBV27 and TRBJ2-1; 7 bases are a match to TRBD2. With 7 bases clipped from V and 7 bases from J, the junction kept 10 bases outside the gene matches. The CDR3 consists of 14 residues. Germline CDR1 is MNHEY and CDR2 is SMNVEV (reference sequence). The DNA for the CDR3 is TGTGCCAGCACCGCCGGGACTAATGGTAATGAGCAGTTCTTC. Encoded protein: CASTAGTNGNEQFF.